This note documents a single T cell receptor (beta chain) sequence. Its target is unknown. Preparation of the TCRbeta library involved a method that used unique molecular identifiers. A single record per CDR3 protein comes from TCRdb applying MiXCR to the PCR reads. This table has hundreds of thousands of distinct CDR3 sequences, 13% appearing once. The data belong to a study of T-cell reconstitution after alpha-beta-depleted transplantation in children. This CDR3 is built from 14 residues. The V gene end was trimmed by 2 bases and the J gene end by 3 bases; junction bases not matched to a gene: 7. Germline CDR1 reads DFQATT; CDR2 reads SNEGSKA (reference sequence). General study findings and limits: T-cell counts and diversity at one year post-transplant came mainly from newly produced T cells.

The specimen comprised PBMCs, mostly from graft donor cells, sampled 360 days after TCRalphabeta/CD19-depleted stem cell transplant. This TCR was recovered from a male patient younger than 18 who had a stem cell transplant for acute myeloid leukemia, so the T cells may come from the graft donor. The chain employs TRBV20-1 and TRBJ2-7, with TRBD1 identical over 7 bases. The CDR3 region is CSARSDDRVYEQYF. Written as DNA, the CDR3 is TGCAGTGCTAGATCAGACGACAGGGTCTACGAGCAGTACTTC.